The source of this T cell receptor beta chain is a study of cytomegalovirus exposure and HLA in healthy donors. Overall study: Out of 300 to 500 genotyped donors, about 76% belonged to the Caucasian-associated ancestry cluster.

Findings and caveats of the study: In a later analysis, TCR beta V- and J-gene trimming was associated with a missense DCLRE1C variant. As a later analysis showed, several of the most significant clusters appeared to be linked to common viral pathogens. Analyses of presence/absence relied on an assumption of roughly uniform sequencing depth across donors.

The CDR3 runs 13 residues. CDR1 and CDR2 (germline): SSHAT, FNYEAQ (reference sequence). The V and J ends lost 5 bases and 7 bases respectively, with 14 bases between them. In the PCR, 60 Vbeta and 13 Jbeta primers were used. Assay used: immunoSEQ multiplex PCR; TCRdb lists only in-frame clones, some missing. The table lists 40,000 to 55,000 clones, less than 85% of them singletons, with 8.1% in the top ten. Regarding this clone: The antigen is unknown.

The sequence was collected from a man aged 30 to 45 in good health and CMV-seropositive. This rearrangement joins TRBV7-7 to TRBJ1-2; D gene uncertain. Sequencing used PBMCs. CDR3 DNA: TGTGCCAGCAGCCCCCTCGGAGGGTCTGGCTACACCTTC. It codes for CASSPLGGSGYTF.